Below, 3 T cell receptor beta chains from the same sample are listed, as sequenced in a study of T cells in Graves' hyperthyroidism and ophthalmopathy. RNA transcripts yielded amplified TCR beta CDR3 regions. TCR CDR3 underwent first-round RT-PCR with the HTBI primer set. TCRdb passed the multiplex PCR reads through MiXCR, listing each CDR3 protein once. Of under 70,000 distinct CDR3 sequences detected, about 50% appear once; the ten largest clones hold approximately 3.3%. Sequencing was carried out using blood. The receptor source for this set is a woman aged 55-69 years with Graves' ophthalmopathy.

The chain has TRBV19 and TRBJ1-1; 7 bases map to TRBD1. V trimming: 4 bases; J trimming: 3 bases; junction bases outside the gene matches: 11. Germline loops: CDR1 LNHDA, CDR2 SQIVND (reference sequence). The CDR3 is 16 residues long. CDR3 sequence: CASSNEDRTGDTEAFF. As DNA, the CDR3 is TGTGCCAGTAGTAACGAGGACAGGACTGGGGACACTGAAGCTTTCTTT.

This clonotype appeared many times. The rearrangement joins TRBV20-1 to TRBJ2-7; 12 nucleotides agree with TRBD2. The V and J ends lost 6 bases and 6 bases, in that order; junction bases with no gene match: 12. The CDR3 consists of 15 residues. Germline CDR1 reads DFQATT; CDR2 reads SNEGSKA (reference sequence). The CDR3 coding sequence is TGCAGTGCGCAGACTAGCGGGAGCCCAGGGGGCGAGCAGTACTTC. Translating gives CSAQTSGSPGGEQYF.

The chain combines TRBV20-1 with TRBJ2-1; 14 positions match TRBD2. CDR1 is DFQATT, CDR2 SNEGSKA, per germline (reference sequence). Germline trimming cut 0 bases from V and 8 bases from J; bases unmatched to any gene: 3. This CDR3 has 15 amino acids. In DNA form, the CDR3 reads TGCAGTGCTAGAGAGGGGACTAGCGGGAGCCATGAGCAGTTCTTC. Encoded protein: CSAREGTSGSHEQFF.